This TCR beta chain was documented in a study of blood T cell repertoires in COVID-19. Looking at the study overall: Both acute and convalescent COVID-19 samples were obtained from the United States, Italy and Spain. The cDNA or gDNA used as material had been derived from T cells, B-cell-depleted T cells, or PBMCs.

Per the authors' pipeline: How many nucleated cells were present was estimated from reference gene primer amplification. Method: immunoSEQ multiplex PCR; TCRdb's copy keeps in-frame clones and lacks some. The V and J calls and clone size are taken from that table; D and trimming were inferred from the DNA. Counted here are about 170,000 clones, around 83% occurring once; the ten biggest clones make up roughly 19%. This CDR3 has 19 amino acids. Looked up from germline, CDR1 is MNHNY and CDR2 is SVGAGI (reference sequence). The junction had 16 bases not matched to a gene; V was cut back by 5 bases and J by 5 bases.

The TCR originated in a woman in her 70s who had recovered from COVID-19. Sequencing was carried out using peripheral blood. The chain carries TRBV6-6 and TRBJ1-5; 12 nucleotides align to TRBD1. CDR3 sequence reads: CASSHQKGTGGARDQPQHF. For the CDR3, the DNA is TGTGCCAGCAGTCACCAAAAGGGGACAGGGGGCGCGAGGGATCAGCCCCAGCATTTT.